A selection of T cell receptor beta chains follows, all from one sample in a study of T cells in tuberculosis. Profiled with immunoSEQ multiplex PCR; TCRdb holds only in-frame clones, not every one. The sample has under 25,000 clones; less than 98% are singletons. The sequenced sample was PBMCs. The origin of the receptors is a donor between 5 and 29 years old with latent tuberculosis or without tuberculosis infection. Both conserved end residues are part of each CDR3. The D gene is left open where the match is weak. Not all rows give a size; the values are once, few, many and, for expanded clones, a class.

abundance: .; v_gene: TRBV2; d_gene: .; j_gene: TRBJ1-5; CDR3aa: CASSLDRYSNQPQHF; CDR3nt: TGTGCCAGCAGTTTAGACAGATATAGCAATCAGCCCCAGCATTTT
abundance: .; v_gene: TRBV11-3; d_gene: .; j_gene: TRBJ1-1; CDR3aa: CASGSYGVGSTEAFF; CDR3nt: TGTGCCAGCGGATCTTATGGTGTAGGGAGCACTGAAGCTTTCTTT
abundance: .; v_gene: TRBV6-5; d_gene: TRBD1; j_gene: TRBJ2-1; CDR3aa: CASSYGDRIYNEQFF; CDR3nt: TGTGCCAGCAGTTACGGGGACAGGATCTACAATGAGCAGTTCTTC
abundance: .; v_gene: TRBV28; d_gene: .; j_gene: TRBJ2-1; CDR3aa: CASSLLGGPANFYNEQFF; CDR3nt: TGTGCCAGCAGTTTGTTGGGGGGGCCCGCTAATTTCTACAATGAGCAGTTCTTC
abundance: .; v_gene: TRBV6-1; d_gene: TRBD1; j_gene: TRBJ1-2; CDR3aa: CASSEEWWTGGFVGYTF; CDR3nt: TGTGCCAGCAGTGAAGAATGGTGGACAGGGGGATTCGTTGGCTACACCTTC
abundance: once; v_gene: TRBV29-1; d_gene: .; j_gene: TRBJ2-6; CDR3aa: CSVALSGANVLTF; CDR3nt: TGCAGCGTTGCACTTTCTGGGGCCAACGTCCTGACTTTC
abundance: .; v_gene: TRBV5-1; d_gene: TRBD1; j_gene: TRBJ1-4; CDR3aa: CASSFRTGESNEKLFF; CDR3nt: TGCGCCAGCAGCTTCCGCACAGGGGAGTCAAATGAAAAACTGTTTTTT
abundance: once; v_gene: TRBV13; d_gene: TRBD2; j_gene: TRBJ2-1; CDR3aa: CASSLGLAGGNEQFF; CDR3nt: TGTGCCAGCAGCCTAGGACTAGCGGGGGGCAATGAGCAGTTCTTC
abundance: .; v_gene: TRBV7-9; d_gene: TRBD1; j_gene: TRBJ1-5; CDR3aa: CASSHGTGARGQGNQPQHF; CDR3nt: TGTGCCAGCAGCCACGGGACAGGGGCTCGAGGTCAGGGCAATCAGCCCCAGCATTTT
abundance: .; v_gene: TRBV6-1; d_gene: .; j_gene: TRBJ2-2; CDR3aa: CASSGSRESLGELFF; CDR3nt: TGTGCCAGCAGTGGATCGAGAGAGTCCCTCGGGGAGCTGTTTTTT
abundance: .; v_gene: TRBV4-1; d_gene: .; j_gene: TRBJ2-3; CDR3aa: CASSQEGAISTDTQYF; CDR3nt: TGCGCCAGCAGCCAAGAGGGGGCCATTAGCACAGATACGCAGTATTTT
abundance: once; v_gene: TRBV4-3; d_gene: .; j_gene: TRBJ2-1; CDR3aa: CASSQDLSSSYDEQFF; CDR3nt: TGCGCCAGCAGCCAAGATCTGAGTTCCTCCTACGATGAGCAGTTCTTC
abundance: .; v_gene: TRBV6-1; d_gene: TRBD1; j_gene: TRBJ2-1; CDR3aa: CASKQGVPTYNEQFF; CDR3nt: TGTGCCAGCAAACAGGGGGTTCCAACCTACAATGAGCAGTTCTTC
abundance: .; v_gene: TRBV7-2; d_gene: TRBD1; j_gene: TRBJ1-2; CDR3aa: CASSQHRGLGDYGYTF; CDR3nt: TGTGCCAGCAGCCAGCACAGGGGGCTCGGGGACTATGGCTACACCTTC
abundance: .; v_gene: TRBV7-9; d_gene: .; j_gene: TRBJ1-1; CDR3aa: CASSFNSNTEAFF; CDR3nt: TGTGCCAGCAGCTTCAACTCGAACACTGAAGCTTTCTTT
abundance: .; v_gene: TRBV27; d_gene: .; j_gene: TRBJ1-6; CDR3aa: CASGFDSPLHF; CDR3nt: TGTGCCAGCGGCTTCGATTCACCCCTCCACTTT
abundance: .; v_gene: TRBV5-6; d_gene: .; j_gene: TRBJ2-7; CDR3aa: CASSLASRNYEQYF; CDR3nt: TGTGCCAGCAGCTTGGCCTCGCGCAACTACGAGCAGTACTTC
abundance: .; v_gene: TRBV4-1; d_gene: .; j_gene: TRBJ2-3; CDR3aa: CASSLSEGGTDTQYF; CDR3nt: TGCGCCAGCAGCCTATCGGAGGGTGGCACAGATACGCAGTATTTT
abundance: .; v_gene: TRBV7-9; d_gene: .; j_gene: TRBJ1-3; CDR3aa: CASSLIGRGTKGNTIYF; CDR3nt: TGTGCCAGCAGCCTTATCGGGAGGGGGACTAAAGGAAACACCATATATTTT
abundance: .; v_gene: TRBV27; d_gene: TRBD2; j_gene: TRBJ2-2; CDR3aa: CASSFIAGGPRTGELFF; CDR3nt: TGTGCCAGCAGTTTCATAGCGGGAGGGCCGCGGACCGGGGAGCTGTTTTTT
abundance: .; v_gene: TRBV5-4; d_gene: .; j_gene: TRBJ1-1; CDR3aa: CASSLDRRTEAFF; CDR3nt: TGTGCCAGCAGCTTGGACAGAAGGACTGAAGCTTTCTTT
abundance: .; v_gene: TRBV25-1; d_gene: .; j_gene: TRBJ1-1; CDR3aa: CASGEGTEAFF; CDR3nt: TGTGCCAGTGGAGAGGGAACTGAAGCTTTCTTT
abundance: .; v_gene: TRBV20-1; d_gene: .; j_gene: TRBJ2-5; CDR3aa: CSAPPGETQYF; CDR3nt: TGCAGTGCCCCGCCCGGGGAGACCCAGTACTTC
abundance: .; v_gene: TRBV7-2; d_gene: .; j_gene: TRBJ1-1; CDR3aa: CASTLGGAGEAFF; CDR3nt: TGTGCCAGCACCTTAGGGGGAGCGGGAGAAGCTTTCTTT
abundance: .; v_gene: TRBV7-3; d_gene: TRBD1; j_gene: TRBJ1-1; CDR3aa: CASSLGQGVTEAFF; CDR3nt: TGTGCCAGCAGCTTGGGACAGGGGGTGACTGAAGCTTTCTTT
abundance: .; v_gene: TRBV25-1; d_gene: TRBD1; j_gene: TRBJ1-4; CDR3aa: CASSRPGQGVEKLFF; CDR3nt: TGTGCCAGCAGTAGACCGGGACAGGGGGTTGAAAAACTGTTTTTT
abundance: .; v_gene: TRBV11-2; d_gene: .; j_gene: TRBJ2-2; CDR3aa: CASSAQGPGTGELFF; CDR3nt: TGTGCCAGCAGCGCCCAGGGGCCGGGCACCGGGGAGCTGTTTTTT
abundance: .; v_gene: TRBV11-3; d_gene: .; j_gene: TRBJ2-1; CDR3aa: CASSLAYPQREQFF; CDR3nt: TGTGCCAGCAGCTTGGCCTACCCTCAGCGGGAGCAGTTCTTC
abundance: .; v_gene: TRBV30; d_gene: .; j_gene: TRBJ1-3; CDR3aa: CAWSGGTVTIYF; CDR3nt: TGTGCCTGGAGTGGGGGGACTGTCACCATATATTTT
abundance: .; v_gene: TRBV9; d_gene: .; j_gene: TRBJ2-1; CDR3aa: CASSAYQTRFNEQFF; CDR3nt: TGTGCCAGCAGCGCTTATCAGACTAGATTTAATGAGCAGTTCTTC
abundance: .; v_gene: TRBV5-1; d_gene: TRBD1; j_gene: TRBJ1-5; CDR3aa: CASSLGDSNNQPQHF; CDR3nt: TGCGCCAGCAGCTTGGGGGACAGCAACAATCAGCCCCAGCATTTT
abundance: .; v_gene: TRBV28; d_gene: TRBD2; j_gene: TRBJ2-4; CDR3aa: CASSLPSGAGGAKNIQYF; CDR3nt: TGTGCCAGCAGTTTACCCAGCGGGGCCGGAGGAGCCAAAAACATTCAGTACTTC
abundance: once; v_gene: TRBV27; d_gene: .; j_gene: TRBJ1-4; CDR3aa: CASRQFPTNEKLFF; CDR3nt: TGTGCCAGCAGACAGTTCCCAACTAATGAAAAACTGTTTTTT
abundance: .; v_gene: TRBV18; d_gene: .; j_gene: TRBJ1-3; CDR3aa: CASSAGGSGNTIYF; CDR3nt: TGTGCCAGCTCAGCGGGAGGGTCTGGAAACACCATATATTTT
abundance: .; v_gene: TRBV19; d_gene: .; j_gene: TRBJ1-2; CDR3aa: CASSYTGINYGYTF; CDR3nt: TGTGCCAGTAGTTATACAGGGATTAACTATGGCTACACCTTC
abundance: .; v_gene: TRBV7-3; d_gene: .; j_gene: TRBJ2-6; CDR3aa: CASSLWPAVDGANVLTF; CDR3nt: TGTGCCAGCAGCTTATGGCCCGCGGTAGATGGGGCCAACGTCCTGACTTTC
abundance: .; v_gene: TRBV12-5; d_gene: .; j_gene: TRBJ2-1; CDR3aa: CASGYGYEQFF; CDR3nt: TGTGCTAGTGGTTATGGCTATGAGCAGTTCTTC
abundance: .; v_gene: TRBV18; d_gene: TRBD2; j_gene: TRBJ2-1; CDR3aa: CASSPGKLAGVYNEQFF; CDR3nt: TGTGCCAGCTCCCCCGGGAAGCTAGCGGGAGTCTACAATGAGCAGTTCTTC
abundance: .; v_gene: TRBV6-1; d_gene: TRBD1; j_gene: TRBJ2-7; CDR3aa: CASSEYPGTAYEQYF; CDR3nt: TGTGCCAGCAGTGAGTACCCCGGGACAGCCTACGAGCAGTACTTC